This paragraph reports one T cell receptor beta chain. The source of the sample is a study of shared clonotypes between healthy human individuals. Overall study context: Researchers drew samples from a couple of women and a few men aged 18 to 49.

Clones were read by immunoSEQ multiplex PCR, and TCRdb kept only the in-frame ones, dropping some. This sample has around 1.6 million clones, with around 98% found just once. This CDR3 contains 13 residues. The V gene end was trimmed by 4 bases and the J gene end by 6 bases; junction bases not matched to a gene: 5. Looked up from germline, CDR1 is KGHSH and CDR2 is LQKENI. A CD45RA+ naive subset and a CD45RA-negative memory subset were split from CD4+ cells. The specimen sequenced was naive CD4+ T cells sorted from blood. As to subset: CD45RA+ positively selected. The chain uses TRBV18 and TRBJ2-7; 8 nucleotides line up with TRBD2. The sequence was obtained from a man aged 25 to 40 in good health. As DNA, the CDR3 is TGTGCCAGCTCACTCGCGGGGGGAGGCGAGCAGTACTTC. As protein: CASSLAGGGEQYF.